These 18 T cell receptor beta chains originate from one sample sequenced in a study of PD-L1 blockade in urothelial cancer. Produced via immunoSEQ multiplex PCR; TCRdb's table is partial and in-frame only. The sample yields around 82,000 clones, roughly 84% seen once. Regarding time point: pretreatment peripheral blood. Sequenced material: PBMCs, taken around atezolizumab (anti-PD-L1) treatment. The receptors derive from a man aged 55 to 70 with urothelial cancer.

This clone was seen only a few times. The genes are TRBV5-1 and TRBJ2-7; TRBD2 might be the D (5 bases). Germline V gene lookup returns CDR1 SGHRS and CDR2 YFSETQ. The V end lost 1 base, the J end lost 2 bases, and 7 bases lay between the germline ends. There are 13 residues in the CDR3. CDR3 in amino acids: CASSLTGTYEQYF. DNA of the CDR3: TGCGCCAGCAGCTTGACGGGGACCTACGAGCAGTACTTC.

The V and J genes are TRBV4-3 and TRBJ2-1, with 11 bases fitting TRBD2. Germline V CDR1 and CDR2: LGHNA, YSLEER. The trim removed 5 bases at V and 9 bases at J, leaving 9 bases unmatched. This CDR3 is 15 amino acids long. The CDR3 spells CASSGSSGRVGEQFF. CDR3 nucleotides: TGCGCCAGCAGCGGCAGTAGCGGGAGGGTCGGTGAGCAGTTCTTC.

The J gene is TRBJ1-2, the V gene TRBV27, with 8 nucleotides matching TRBD1. CDR3 size: 13 residues. Trimming cost V 3 bases and J 6 bases; bases outside gene matches: 3. Germline CDR1 MNHEY, CDR2 SMNVEV (reference sequence). The CDR3 spells CASSFVTGDGYTF. The CDR3 DNA is TGTGCCAGCAGTTTCGTGACAGGGGATGGCTACACCTTC.

This clone has a handful of counts. CDR3 protein: CASSSPPGNEQYF. The CDR3 bases are TGTGCCAGCAGTTCCCCTCCAGGGAACGAGCAGTACTTC. The chain couples TRBV6-5 to TRBJ2-7, with a weak D call TRBD1 (5 bases). This CDR3 comprises 13 residues. Germline V gives CDR1 MNHEY, CDR2 SVGAGI. Trimming left V 4 bases short and J 5 bases short, with 12 bases between.

The chain carries TRBV18 and TRBJ2-6; 8 bases map to TRBD2. Germline CDR1 is KGHSH and CDR2 is LQKENI. This CDR3 comprises 17 residues. J gave up 1 base and V 9 bases, and 11 bases lay outside the gene matches. Here the CDR3 DNA reads TGTGCCAGTGACTTTAGCGGGATAGGGTCTGGGGCCAACGTCCTGACTTTC. The encoded protein is CASDFSGIGSGANVLTF.

The V and J genes are TRBV30 and TRBJ1-2; TRBD1 matches at 9 bases. The germline CDR1 and CDR2 sequences are GTSNPN and SVGIG (reference sequence). The CDR3 totals 13 residues. J gave up 6 bases and V 1 base, and 3 bases lay outside the gene matches. CDR3 bases: TGTGCCTGGAGTGAGACAGGGGGTGATGGCTACACCTTC. Its translation: CAWSETGGDGYTF.

This chain links TRBV7-2 with TRBJ1-2; TRBD1 agrees at 12 bases. Germline V lookup: CDR1 SGHTA, CDR2 FQGNSA. V was clipped by 1 base and J by 7 bases; unmatched bases: 13. The CDR3 covers 18 residues. The CDR3 DNA is TGTGCCAGCAGCTTAGTGGGGGGACAGGGGGCGATTTTCGGTGGCTACACCTTC. Its protein is CASSLVGGQGAIFGGYTF.

This clone has only a few counts. The chain recombines TRBV25-1 with TRBJ2-7, with TRBD1 identical over 11 bases. From germline, CDR1 is MGHDK and CDR2 SYGVNS. The CDR3 spans 14 residues. Losses at the gene ends were 4 bases for V and 7 bases for J; bases not matched to a gene: 6. CDR3 coding DNA: TGTGCCAGCAGTGGGACAGGGGGCGCGAGGGAGCAGTACTTC. This encodes CASSGTGGAREQYF.

A few counts support this clone. This chain's CDR3 is CASSPTGSSSYEQYF. As DNA, the CDR3 is TGTGCCAGCAGCCCGACAGGGTCCAGCTCCTACGAGCAGTACTTC. V is TRBV4-2 and J is TRBJ2-7; 7 bases are shared with TRBD1. The CDR3 contains 15 residues. Unmatched junction bases numbered 6, after V lost 4 bases and J lost 0 bases. Germline CDR1 and CDR2: LGHNA and YNFKEQ.

V gene TRBV9 combines with J gene TRBJ2-3; D is possibly TRBD2 (5 bases). Germline V gene sequence: CDR1 SGDLS, CDR2 YYNGEE. CDR3 size: 11 residues. Trimming took 2 bases from V and 12 from J, leaving 10 bases between them. CDR3 DNA: TGTGCCAGCAGCGTGGGAGCTTCTCAGTATTTT. Its protein is CASSVGASQYF.

The chain is built from TRBV2 and TRBJ2-5; a weak D match, TRBD2 (5 bases). Trimming left V 2 bases short and J 9 bases short, with 13 bases between. The germline gives CDR1 SNHLY, CDR2 FYNNEI. This CDR3 has 13 amino acids. The CDR3 nucleotides read TGTGCCAGCAGTGAAAGGGAGTCTAGGGCCCAGTACTTC. This codes for CASSERESRAQYF.

The chain couples TRBV9 to TRBJ1-5; no clear D. CDR3 length equals 15 residues. Looked up from germline, CDR1 is SGDLS and CDR2 is YYNGEE. V was cut by 0 bases and J by 3 bases, with 10 bases left in between. CDR3 in DNA: TGTGCCAGCAGCGTAGGTGGCAGTTTCAATCAGCCCCAGCATTTT. Protein sequence: CASSVGGSFNQPQHF.

The chain links TRBV5-1 to TRBJ1-2; TRBD1 aligns across 8 bases. The V gene's germline CDR1 is SGHRS and CDR2 YFSETQ. V was pared by 0 bases and J by 6 bases, with 13 bases of the junction left unmatched. The CDR3 is 17 residues long. The chain's CDR3 is CASSLGLSGGDFDGYTF. Written as DNA, the CDR3 is TGCGCCAGCAGCTTGGGGCTGTCAGGGGGCGATTTTGATGGCTACACCTTC. Together with reference TRBV5-1 and TRBJ1-2, the CDR3 gives the full variable domain: KAGVTQTPRYLIKTRGQQVTLSCSPISGHRSVSWYQQTPGQGLQFLFEYFSETQRNKGNFPGRFSGRQFSNSRSEMNVSTLELGDSALYLCASSLGLSGGDFDGYTFGSGTRLTVV.

The gene calls are TRBV19 and TRBJ2-5, with 9 bases lining up with TRBD2. The CDR3 spans 15 residues. V shed 7 bases, J shed 6 bases, and the junction held 12 bases outside the gene matches. Per germline, CDR1 LNHDA and CDR2 SQIVND (reference sequence). The CDR3 region has the DNA TGTGCCAGTAAGGGTACTGCGGGAGGGGGGCAGACCCAGTACTTC. It codes for CASKGTAGGGQTQYF.

This clone has a handful of counts. The rearrangement uses TRBV6-6 and TRBJ2-7; D perhaps matches TRBD1 (5 bases). V dropped 0 bases and J dropped 3 bases, with 9 bases sitting between them. This CDR3 spans 14 amino acids. Looked up from germline, CDR1 is MNHNY and CDR2 is SVGAGI (reference sequence). CDR3 nucleotide sequence: TGTGCCAGCAGTTACTCAGCCAGGGACTACGAGCAGTACTTC. It translates to CASSYSARDYEQYF.

This clone was recorded once. J is TRBJ1-2 and V is TRBV15; D ambiguous. Trimming left V 0 bases short and J 5 bases short, with 7 bases between. The CDR3 covers 13 residues. Germline CDR1 LNHNV, CDR2 YYDKDF (reference sequence). Here the CDR3 reads CATSRDRQYGYTF. In nucleotides, the CDR3 is TGTGCCACCAGCAGAGACAGGCAATATGGCTACACCTTC.

The chain links TRBV2 to TRBJ1-3; D may be TRBD1 (6 bases). This CDR3 is 14 amino acids long. Trimming stripped 5 bases from V and 0 bases from J, with 8 bases between. Germline-derived CDR1 and CDR2 are SNHLY and FYNNEI. The CDR3 protein is CASSQGSSGNTIYF. In nucleotides, the CDR3 is TGTGCCAGCAGTCAGGGGAGCTCTGGAAACACCATATATTTT.

This clone has only a few counts. The chain recombines TRBV21-1 with TRBJ2-4; the table assigns TRBD2, which was not confirmed against the DNA. TRBV21-1 is a listed pseudogene. This CDR3 has 19 amino acids. The CDR3 DNA reads TGTGCCAGCAACTTCAGCGGGCTAGCGGGCGCCCCGGGCAAAAACATTCAGTACTTC. Its protein is CASNFSGLAGAPGKNIQYF.